The entry below describes one TCR beta chain. The record originates from a study of OX40 agonist ivuxolimab in advanced cancers. The repertoire was sequenced with immunoSEQ multiplex PCR; TCRdb's copy has only in-frame clones and lacks some. This sample carries some 73,000 clones, around 90% of them seen once, and the ten largest clones take approximately 0.92%. This CDR3 contains 11 residues. This sequence originates from an adult with an advanced solid tumor such as melanoma, head and neck, liver or kidney cancer. Specimen: CD4+ or CD8+ T cells sorted from blood, collected in a trial of the OX40 agonist ivuxolimab. This chain joins TRBV21-1 and TRBJ2-7; the table's D call, TRBD2, was not checked against the DNA. TRBV21-1 is tagged as a pseudogene. DNA for the CDR3: TGTGCCAGCAGCAATAGGGAGGGGCAGTACTTC. Protein product: CASSNREGQYF.